These 30 T cell receptor beta chains came from one sample sequenced in a study of response to subunit inactivated influenza vaccine. MiXCR, run by TCRdb on the RT-PCR reads, gives a single entry per CDR3 protein. The sample has about 480,000 distinct CDR3 sequences, over 10% seen once. The specimen was PBMCs from blood, collected more than 35 days after vaccination. The receptors derive from a man in his fifties or sixties who received an inactivated influenza vaccine.

The chain is built from TRBV7-9 and TRBJ2-2; TRBD1 aligns across 10 bases. V dropped 6 bases and J dropped 2; count of bases not matched to a gene: 9. Germline lookup yields CDR1 SEHNR and CDR2 FQNEAQ (reference sequence). The CDR3 extends over 17 amino acids. CDR3 protein: CASRERRDRGNTGELFF. CDR3 sequence (DNA): TGTGCCAGCAGGGAACGCCGGGACAGGGGCAACACCGGGGAGCTGTTTTTT.

The table lists this clonotype with a few counts. The V call is TRBV5-1, the J call TRBJ1-1, with 7 bases that match TRBD1. V gave up 0 bases and J gave up 6 bases; unmatched junction bases: 2. The CDR3 has 13 residues. The germline CDR1 and CDR2 sequences are SGHRS and YFSETQ. CDR3 sequence (DNA): TGCGCCAGCAGCTTGGACAGGGGAGCTGAAGCTTTCTTT. As protein: CASSLDRGAEAFF.

The table lists this clonotype with a few counts. The chain uses TRBV10-3 and TRBJ2-5; 13 bases map to TRBD2. Unmatched junction bases numbered 14, after V lost 2 bases and J lost 8 bases. This CDR3 is 18 amino acids long. Germline CDR1 reads ENHRY; CDR2 reads SYGVKD. CDR3 amino acids: CAISEGLAGVYGGVTQYF. CDR3 in DNA: TGTGCCATCAGTGAGGGACTAGCGGGAGTTTATGGAGGAGTTACCCAGTACTTC.

This clonotype came up a few times. The rearrangement links TRBV10-3 to TRBJ2-7; 8 bases line up with TRBD1. V lost 10 bases and J lost 4; bases outside the gene matches: 6. The CDR3 has 12 amino acids. Germline CDR1 reads ENHRY; CDR2 reads SYGVKD. CDR3 nucleotides: TGTGCCACAAGACAGGGGACATACGAGCAGTACTTC. Encoded protein: CATRQGTYEQYF.

The CDR3 nucleotides are TGTGCCAGCAGCCAAGAAATTAAACAGGGGGCGAATCAGTACTTC. Translating gives CASSQEIKQGANQYF. This chain uses TRBV4-2 with TRBJ2-7; 9 positions match TRBD1. Germline V gene lookup returns CDR1 LGHNA and CDR2 YNFKEQ. With V trimmed by 0 bases and J by 10 bases, 10 bases remained unmatched. The CDR3 totals 15 residues.

V and J are TRBV25-1 and TRBJ2-3, with D uncertain. V shed 3 bases and J shed 5 bases, with 6 bases lying between them. Germline CDR1 reads MGHDK; CDR2 reads SYGVNS. The CDR3 spans 12 residues. In nucleotides, the CDR3 is TGTGCCAGCAGTGATCCTCGAGATACGCAGTATTTT. Protein product: CASSDPRDTQYF.

V usage is TRBV20-1 and J usage is TRBJ2-3, with 8 bases that match TRBD2. The CDR3 is 15 amino acids. The V gene end was trimmed by 0 bases and the J gene end by 2 bases; junction bases not matched to a gene: 4. Germline V gives CDR1 DFQATT, CDR2 SNEGSKA (reference sequence). CDR3 loop: CSARDNSGATDTQYF. The DNA for the CDR3 is TGCAGTGCTAGAGATAATAGCGGGGCCACAGATACGCAGTATTTT.

The V call is TRBV5-1, the J call TRBJ2-1, with D unresolved. The CDR3 is 12 residues long. Trimming took 0 bases from V and 8 from J, leaving 6 bases between them. CDR1 SGHRS and CDR2 YFSETQ come from the germline V gene. CDR3: CASSLEAYEQFF. Here the CDR3 DNA reads TGCGCCAGCAGCTTGGAAGCTTATGAGCAGTTCTTC.

With respect to this clonotype: The junction differs from germline at one of its ends, possibly a read error. The chain recombines TRBV19 with TRBJ2-3; TRBD1 might be the D (5 bases). Germline values: CDR1 LNHDA, CDR2 SQIVND (reference sequence). The CDR3 has 15 residues. Written as DNA, the CDR3 is TGTGCCAGTGGTATTCGTCCAGGGCCGACAGATACGCAGTATTTT. It encodes CASGIRPGPTDTQYF.

This clonotype was detected only a few times. The rearrangement uses TRBV7-9 and TRBJ1-1, with 9 bases identical to TRBD1. The CDR3 runs 14 residues. J gave up 8 bases and V 5 bases, and 9 bases lay outside the gene matches. Germline loops: CDR1 SEHNR, CDR2 FQNEAQ (reference sequence). CDR3 nucleotide sequence: TGTGCCAGCAGCCCAGGACAGGGGATGAGCGAAGCTTTCTTT. Protein product: CASSPGQGMSEAFF. Based on the CDR3 plus reference TRBV7-9 and TRBJ1-1, the full variable domain is DTGVSQNPRHKITKRGQNVTFRCDPISEHNRLYWYRQTLGQGPEFLTYFQNEAQLEKSRLLSDRFSAERPKGSFSTLEIQRTEQGDSAMYLCASSPGQGMSEAFFGQGTRLTVV.

The chain uses TRBV20-1 and TRBJ2-5; the match to TRBD2 covers 8 bases. This CDR3 has 13 amino acids. With 5 bases clipped from V and 2 bases from J, the junction kept 4 bases outside the gene matches. Looked up from germline, CDR1 is DFQATT and CDR2 is SNEGSKA (reference sequence). The CDR3 is CSAQAGAQETQYF. The CDR3 DNA reads TGCAGTGCTCAAGCGGGAGCGCAAGAGACCCAGTACTTC.

The table lists this clonotype with a few counts. The V gene is TRBV10-3, the J gene TRBJ2-1; possibly TRBD1 or TRBD2 for D (5 bases each). Between the trimmed V and J ends, which lost 8 bases and 4 bases, there was a span of 15 bases. The CDR3 totals 14 residues. Germline CDR1 is ENHRY and CDR2 is SYGVKD. The CDR3 here is CAIGTRDQYNEQFF. For the CDR3, the DNA is TGTGCCATCGGTACACGGGACCAATACAATGAGCAGTTCTTC.

This clonotype was picked up many times. The gene calls are TRBV10-2 and TRBJ2-7; TRBD2 matches 10 bases. This CDR3 contains 13 residues. Germline V gene data show CDR1 as WSHSY and CDR2 as SAAADI. With 5 bases clipped from V and 6 bases from J, the junction kept 4 bases outside the gene matches. CDR3: CASSPRTSGEQYF. CDR3 nucleotides: TGCGCCAGCAGTCCAAGGACTAGCGGCGAGCAGTACTTC.

This clonotype came up many times. V gene TRBV27 combines with J gene TRBJ1-2, with TRBD1 matching 9 bases. CDR1 is MNHEY, CDR2 SMNVEV, per germline (reference sequence). V dropped 5 bases and J dropped 2; count of bases not matched to a gene: 9. CDR3 length: 16 amino acids. CDR3 amino acids: CASSQGTGWANYGYTF. CDR3 bases: TGTGCCAGCAGTCAAGGGACAGGGTGGGCAAACTATGGCTACACCTTC.

This clonotype has more than one count but fewer than ten. The chain is built from TRBV4-2 and TRBJ1-4; no clear D gene. The germline V gene encodes CDR1 LGHNA and CDR2 YNFKEQ. V lost 1 base and J 8 bases, leaving 5 bases between the germline ends. The CDR3 totals 12 residues. The CDR3 region has the DNA TGTGCCAGCAGCCAAGTCAACGAAAAACTGTTTTTT. Its translation is CASSQVNEKLFF.

A few counts support this clonotype. The V gene is TRBV29-1, the J gene TRBJ2-5; 8 bases match TRBD1. V gave up 7 bases and J gave up 6 bases; unmatched junction bases: 10. This CDR3 has 13 amino acids. CDR1 and CDR2 from the germline V gene are SQVTM and ANQGSEA. This chain's CDR3 is CSGGDRSKKTQYF. DNA for the CDR3: TGCAGCGGAGGGGACAGGAGCAAAAAGACCCAGTACTTC.

The V call is TRBV12-3 or TRBV12-4, the J call TRBJ1-1, with D maybe TRBD1 (5 bases). V lost 6 bases to trimming and J lost 7 bases, with 21 bases between them. The CDR3 contains 15 residues. CDR3 coding DNA: TGTGCCAGCAGACCCCGGACACGGATTAGGAATGAAGCTTTCTTT. Encoded protein: CASRPRTRIRNEAFF.

A few counts support this clonotype. The genes are TRBV29-1 and TRBJ2-5; 8 bases are a match to TRBD1. Germline V gene lookup returns CDR1 SQVTM and CDR2 ANQGSEA. The CDR3 has 13 amino acids. The V segment lost 8 bases and the J segment 2 bases; nucleotides outside the gene matches: 7. CDR3 protein: CSTRTGLQETQYF. DNA for the CDR3: TGCAGCACCCGGACAGGGCTACAAGAGACCCAGTACTTC. The variable domain in full, completed from reference TRBV29-1 and TRBJ2-5, reads SAVISQKPSRDICQRGTSLTIQCQVDSQVTMMFWYRQQPGQSLTLIATANQGSEATYESGFVIDKFPISRPNLTFSTLTVSNMSPEDSSIYLCSTRTGLQETQYFGPGTRLLVL.

This clonotype was seen a few times. The V call is TRBV6-2 or TRBV6-3, the J call TRBJ2-2; possibly TRBD2 for D (7 bases). The CDR3 spans 18 residues. In germline, CDR1 is MNHEY, CDR2 SVGEGT. Trimming removed 5 bases at V and 2 bases at J, with 21 bases between. The CDR3 region has the DNA TGTGCCAGCAGTCCCCTCGGCGGGGGCCAGATTAACACCGGGGAGCTGTTTTTT. Translated, it gives CASSPLGGGQINTGELFF.

The J gene is TRBJ2-7, the V gene TRBV7-9; 11 bases fit TRBD2. The CDR3 runs to 15 residues. V shed 5 bases, J shed 7 bases, and the junction held 10 bases outside the gene matches. The germline V gene has CDR1 SEHNR and CDR2 FQNEAQ (reference sequence). The CDR3 loop reads CASSLTSGSRDEQYF. CDR3 nucleotide sequence: TGTGCCAGCAGCCTCACTAGCGGGAGTAGGGATGAGCAGTACTTC.

The sample holds a few counts of this clonotype. The V call is TRBV10-3, the J call TRBJ1-2; D may be TRBD1 (6 bases). Per the germline V gene, CDR1 is ENHRY and CDR2 is SYGVKD. This CDR3 spans 16 amino acids. Trimming removed 4 bases from V and 0 bases from J, with 15 bases in between. CDR3 residues: CAISALGQTSNYGYTF. The CDR3 DNA reads as TGTGCCATCAGTGCCTTGGGACAAACTTCTAACTATGGCTACACCTTC.

This clonotype was observed a handful of times. One end of the junction is discordant with germline, which a read error may explain. The rearrangement joins TRBV20-1 to TRBJ1-2; 7 bases fit TRBD1. In germline, CDR1 is DFQATT, CDR2 SNEGSKA (reference sequence). This CDR3 has 13 residues. The CDR3 spells CSPRTGMGYGYTF. The CDR3 DNA follows: TGCAGTCCTAGGACAGGAATGGGCTATGGCTACACCTTC.

This clonotype came up a few times. The chain uses TRBV7-2 and TRBJ2-6; the D is unclear. The CDR3 totals 14 residues. Germline V gives CDR1 SGHTA, CDR2 FQGNSA. V lost 1 base to trimming and J lost 11 bases, with 12 bases between them. CDR3 region: CASSLGTNKDVLTF. The CDR3 bases are TGTGCCAGCAGCTTAGGTACTAATAAGGACGTCCTGACTTTC.

This chain links TRBV5-5 with TRBJ2-5; 12 bases are shared with TRBD2. V gave up 4 bases and J gave up 5 bases; unmatched junction bases: 6. The CDR3 consists of 15 residues. The V gene's germline CDR1 is SGHKS and CDR2 YYEKEE (reference sequence). In nucleotides, the CDR3 is TGTGCCAGCAGCCAAGGACTAGCGGGATCGGAGACCCAGTACTTC. Protein: CASSQGLAGSETQYF.

This clonotype turned up a few times. The chain couples TRBV20-1 to TRBJ2-7; 13 bases fit TRBD2. The V and J ends lost 3 bases and 3 bases, in that order; junction bases with no gene match: 20. There are 20 residues in the CDR3. CDR1 DFQATT and CDR2 SNEGSKA come from the germline V gene (reference sequence). Written as DNA, the CDR3 is TGCAGTGCTAGTCCTCCACTCGTTCGTGGAGGACTAGCGGGGGACTACGAGCAGTACTTC. This gives the protein CSASPPLVRGGLAGDYEQYF.

The rearrangement uses TRBV20-1 and TRBJ2-4; the D is unclear. Between the trimmed V and J ends, which lost 3 bases and 4 bases, there was a span of 16 bases. Germline V gene lookup returns CDR1 DFQATT and CDR2 SNEGSKA (reference sequence). CDR3 length equals 15 residues. The CDR3 coding sequence is TGCAGTGCTAGTCCCGCGGCCGACTTAAAAAACATTCAGTACTTC. It encodes CSASPAADLKNIQYF.

The rearrangement joins TRBV7-7 to TRBJ2-2; no clear D. Trimming cost V 0 bases and J 4 bases, with 6 bases left between them. CDR1 SSHAT and CDR2 FNYEAQ come from the germline V gene (reference sequence). The length of the CDR3 is 14 residues. The CDR3 sequence is CASSLARGTGELFF. CDR3 in DNA: TGTGCCAGCAGCTTAGCCCGTGGCACCGGGGAGCTGTTTTTT.

This clonotype has just one count. The chain employs TRBV5-6 and TRBJ2-7, with 14 nucleotides matching TRBD2. Trimming removed 2 bases from V and 12 bases from J; junction bases left unmatched: 16. The CDR3 totals 17 residues. Per the germline V gene, CDR1 is SGHDT and CDR2 is YYEEEE. CDR3: CASSFSPGTSGSGSRYF. The CDR3 DNA sequence: TGTGCCAGCAGCTTCAGTCCCGGGACTAGCGGGAGTGGGTCCCGGTACTTC.

Worth noting for this clonotype: At one boundary the junction diverges from the germline segment, which might be a read error. The chain has TRBV7-9 and TRBJ2-7; 9 bases align to TRBD2. The germline V gene encodes CDR1 SEHNR and CDR2 FQNEAQ (reference sequence). The CDR3 runs to 14 residues. The DNA of the CDR3 is TGTGCCGGCAGCCCAATAGCGGGAGTTTACGAGCAGTACTTC. Protein: CAGSPIAGVYEQYF.

This clonotype has more than one count but fewer than ten. The rearrangement joins TRBV7-2 to TRBJ1-2; TRBD1 might be the D (5 bases). Between the trimmed V and J ends, which lost 1 base and 2 bases, there was a span of 11 bases. Germline loops: CDR1 SGHTA, CDR2 FQGNSA. CDR3 size: 15 residues. This CDR3 is CASSLGSGINYGYTF. The CDR3 coding sequence is TGTGCCAGCAGCTTAGGTTCAGGGATAAACTATGGCTACACCTTC.